The 10 T cell receptor beta chains listed next were all sequenced from one sample in a study of identifying expanded T cells in peripheral blood (dated by TCRdb to the late 2010s). Library creation used the immunoSEQ multiplex PCR assay. TCRdb obtained this table from immuneACCESS and retained in-frame rearrangements with V and J assigned. These tables miss some clones; where compared with another copy, unresolved V genes account for less than half of the shortfall, and the remainder is unexplained. The sample has about 91,000 clones on record, roughly 90% of them singletons. The top ten constitute 3.9% of the sample. The source material was blood. The receptors come from a person aged 18 to 75 in good health.

J is TRBJ2-3 and V is TRBV6-4, with 7 bases that match TRBD2. The germline gives CDR1 MRHNA, CDR2 SNTAGT. J lost 4 bases, V lost 0 bases, and 7 bases had no gene match. The CDR3 loop spans 16 amino acids. CDR3 DNA sequence: TGTGCCAGCAGTGACTCCGGCGGGAGCCCCCCAGATACGCAGTATTTT. Protein product: CASSDSGGSPPDTQYF.

The chain carries TRBV4-1 and TRBJ2-5; D may be TRBD1 or TRBD2 (5 bases each). The V gene's germline CDR1 is MGHRA and CDR2 YSYEKL. Trimming pared 0 bases from V and 5 bases from J, leaving 16 bases between. CDR3 size: 16 residues. Written as DNA, the CDR3 is TGCGCCAGCAGCCAAGAAGGGACGCACTACGGGGAGACCCAGTACTTC. Amino acid sequence: CASSQEGTHYGETQYF.

The chain couples TRBV5-1 to TRBJ2-1; 7 positions agree with TRBD2. The CDR3 sequence is 17 residues long. V lost 2 bases and J lost 0; bases outside the gene matches: 8. Germline assignment: CDR1 SGHRS and CDR2 YFSETQ. The CDR3 spells CASSFGSAGSSYNEQFF. DNA for the CDR3: TGCGCCAGCAGCTTTGGGTCAGCGGGGAGCTCCTACAATGAGCAGTTCTTC.

This rearrangement joins TRBV28 to TRBJ1-5; D not resolved. There are 13 residues in the CDR3. Trimming took 3 bases from V and 3 from J, leaving 6 bases between them. Germline CDR1 MDHEN, CDR2 SYDVKM. The CDR3 spells CASSFNPNQPQHF. For the CDR3, the DNA is TGTGCCAGCAGTTTTAACCCCAATCAGCCCCAGCATTTT.

The sample holds one count of this clone. The rearrangement joins TRBV19 to TRBJ2-7; D unclear. This CDR3 comprises 14 residues. Trimming stripped 1 base from V and 2 bases from J, with 9 bases between. The germline V gene encodes CDR1 LNHDA and CDR2 SQIVND (reference sequence). The CDR3 spells CASSIGWGPYEQYF. CDR3 nucleotides: TGTGCCAGTAGTATAGGGTGGGGTCCCTACGAGCAGTACTTC.

The chain employs TRBV7-2 and TRBJ2-3, with D possibly TRBD1 on 7 matching bases. Per the germline V gene, CDR1 is SGHTA and CDR2 is FQGNSA. The CDR3 consists of 16 residues. V was pared by 4 bases and J by 5 bases, with 19 bases between. The CDR3: CASSYRGRGALDTQYF. The CDR3 DNA sequence: TGTGCCAGCAGCTACAGGGGCAGGGGGGCTTTAGATACGCAGTATTTT.

The rearrangement uses TRBV28 and TRBJ1-5; no clear D. V was pared by 3 bases and J by 3 bases, with 6 bases between. The CDR3 length is 13 residues. Germline CDR1 reads MDHEN; CDR2 reads SYDVKM. As DNA, the CDR3 is TGTGCCAGCAGTTTGCCGTCCAATCAGCCCCAGCATTTT. Protein sequence: CASSLPSNQPQHF.

The chain carries TRBV11-2 and TRBJ2-3, with D possibly matching TRBD1 (6 bases). The V gene's germline CDR1 is SGHAT and CDR2 FQNNGV. Trimming shortened V by 4 bases and J by 3 bases, and 11 bases separated the two germline ends. The CDR3 extends over 14 amino acids. CDR3: CASSYTGFTDTQYF. The CDR3 DNA is TGTGCCAGCAGCTACACAGGGTTTACAGATACGCAGTATTTT.

For the CDR3, the DNA is TGTGCCAGCAGCTTAGCGCGAGAAGTTATCTACGAGCAGTACTTC. This gives the protein CASSLAREVIYEQYF. The J gene is TRBJ2-7, the V gene TRBV7-2; no clear D. Germline CDR1 and CDR2: SGHTA and FQGNSA. V was pared by 0 bases and J by 3 bases, with 12 bases between. This CDR3 spans 15 amino acids.

The CDR3 DNA reads TGTGCCAGTAGTATTACAGGGCCCGAATATGGCTACACCTTC. Protein sequence: CASSITGPEYGYTF. The genes are TRBV19 and TRBJ1-2; maybe TRBD1 (6 bases). The V gene's germline CDR1 is LNHDA and CDR2 SQIVND (reference sequence). CDR3 length: 14 residues. Trimming stripped 3 bases from V and 5 bases from J, with 13 bases between.